This entry lists 18 T cell receptor beta chains sequenced from one sample in a study of cytomegalovirus exposure and HLA in healthy donors. 60 Vbeta and 13 Jbeta primers were used in PCR. The repertoire was sequenced with immunoSEQ multiplex PCR; TCRdb's copy has only in-frame clones and lacks some. Among tens of thousands of clones listed, over 60% were seen once. Material for sequencing was PBMCs. These receptors were collected from a man aged 45-65 years in good health and CMV-seropositive.

The chain has TRBV4-1 and TRBJ1-1; 10 positions agree with TRBD1. This CDR3 contains 18 residues. Looked up from germline, CDR1 is MGHRA and CDR2 is YSYEKL. V was clipped by 3 bases and J by 1 base; unmatched bases: 11. The CDR3 coding sequence is TGCGCCAGCAGCCATAACCCGGGACAGGGGCCTAAGAACACTGAAGCTTTCTTT. It encodes CASSHNPGQGPKNTEAFF.

Only a few counts were recorded for this clone. V usage is TRBV9 and J usage is TRBJ1-5, with TRBD1 matching 8 bases. Looked up from germline, CDR1 is SGDLS and CDR2 is YYNGEE. The J segment lost 0 bases and the V segment lost 4 bases, leaving 6 bases of the junction unmatched. The CDR3 is 16 residues long. The CDR3 coding sequence is TGTGCCAGCAGCAAGAGACAGGGGCCTAGCAATCAGCCCCAGCATTTT. It specifies CASSKRQGPSNQPQHF.

The CDR3 sequence is CAWRPVGGYSPLHF. CDR3 nucleotides: TGTGCCTGGAGACCGGTGGGAGGGTATTCACCCCTCCACTTT. The chain employs TRBV30 and TRBJ1-6; D is uncertain. Germline V gene sequence: CDR1 GTSNPN, CDR2 SVGIG (reference sequence). V was pared by 3 bases and J by 8 bases, with 14 bases between. The CDR3 is 14 amino acids.

The rearrangement links TRBV7-9 to TRBJ2-6, with 13 bases aligning to TRBD2. The V gene's germline CDR1 is SEHNR and CDR2 FQNEAQ (reference sequence). This CDR3 is built from 17 residues. The V and J ends lost 5 bases and 6 bases, in that order; junction bases with no gene match: 7. CDR3 sequence reads: CASSIPTSGRSANVLTF. In nucleotides, the CDR3 is TGTGCCAGCAGCATCCCGACTAGCGGGAGGTCGGCCAACGTCCTGACTTTC.

This chain connects TRBV5-4 to TRBJ2-3; 13 nucleotides agree with TRBD2. After removal of 4 bases from V and 7 bases from J, the junction contained 9 bases not matched to a gene. Germline V CDR1 and CDR2: SGHNT, YYREEE (reference sequence). This CDR3 contains 16 residues. CDR3 region: CASSLTSGGSGNTQYF. CDR3 coding DNA: TGTGCCAGCAGCCTGACTAGCGGGGGGTCCGGGAATACGCAGTATTTT.

This rearrangement joins TRBV5-1 to TRBJ2-5; 7 nucleotides match TRBD2. The V segment lost 4 bases and the J segment 4 bases; nucleotides outside the gene matches: 22. CDR1 and CDR2 from the germline V gene are SGHRS and YFSETQ. The CDR3 has 19 residues. The CDR3 reads CASSSGGGSPNSVRETQYF. The CDR3 nucleotides are TGCGCCAGCAGCAGTGGGGGGGGGTCGCCTAACTCTGTCCGAGAGACCCAGTACTTC.

The V call is TRBV5-1, the J call TRBJ2-1; 7 positions match TRBD2. Germline trimming cut 1 base from V and 4 bases from J; bases unmatched to any gene: 8. This CDR3 has 16 residues. CDR1 and CDR2 (germline): SGHRS, YFSETQ. CDR3 sequence reads: CASSLRLAEGYNEQFF. The CDR3 DNA reads as TGCGCCAGCAGCTTGAGGCTAGCGGAGGGTTACAATGAGCAGTTCTTC.

This clone was counted between two and nine times. The chain combines TRBV29-1 with TRBJ2-1; no definite D call. Germline assignment: CDR1 SQVTM and CDR2 ANQGSEA. The CDR3 is 11 amino acids. Trimming cost V 3 bases and J 4 bases, with 4 bases left between them. DNA of the CDR3: TGCAGCGTTGAGTCGTACAATGAGCAGTTCTTC. Amino acids: CSVESYNEQFF.

The chain employs TRBV29-1 and TRBJ1-1; D uncertain. The CDR3 runs to 10 residues. Per germline, CDR1 SQVTM and CDR2 ANQGSEA. The V and J ends lost 4 bases and 5 bases respectively, with 5 bases between them. The CDR3: CSVAYTEAFF. The CDR3 bases are TGCAGCGTTGCTTATACTGAAGCTTTCTTT.

The chain uses TRBV4-1 and TRBJ2-5; perhaps TRBD1 as D (6 bases). The germline gives CDR1 MGHRA, CDR2 YSYEKL. V lost 1 base and J 5 bases, leaving 8 bases between the germline ends. The CDR3 spans 13 residues. CDR3 residues: CASSQVRGETQYF. CDR3 DNA: TGCGCCAGCAGCCAAGTGAGGGGGGAGACCCAGTACTTC.

The V call is TRBV5-1, the J call TRBJ1-1; TRBD1 aligns across 8 bases. V gave up 0 bases and J gave up 3 bases; unmatched junction bases: 4. Germline V gene lookup returns CDR1 SGHRS and CDR2 YFSETQ. The CDR3 is 15 amino acids. The CDR3 spells CASSLEGTGYTEAFF. The CDR3 DNA is TGCGCCAGCAGCTTGGAGGGGACAGGCTACACTGAAGCTTTCTTT.

The chain links TRBV6-5 to TRBJ1-1; D uncertain. The CDR3 consists of 14 residues. The ends were cut back, 4 bases at V and 1 base at J, with 10 bases in the middle. Germline CDR1 and CDR2: MNHEY and SVGAGI. Here the CDR3 reads CASSSGRGNTEAFF. CDR3 nucleotide sequence: TGTGCCAGCAGTTCCGGACGGGGGAACACTGAAGCTTTCTTT.

The chain carries TRBV7-9 and TRBJ2-7, with 8 bases identical to TRBD1. The CDR3 is 15 residues long. The V gene's germline CDR1 is SEHNR and CDR2 FQNEAQ (reference sequence). With V trimmed by 5 bases and J by 3 bases, 9 bases remained unmatched. For the CDR3, the DNA is TGTGCCAGCAGCCTCGGGACAGGAGTACTCTACGAGCAGTACTTC. Its translation: CASSLGTGVLYEQYF.

The chain recombines TRBV28 with TRBJ1-5; unclear D gene. Trimming stripped 6 bases from V and 7 bases from J, with 7 bases between. Germline V CDR1 and CDR2: MDHEN, SYDVKM. The CDR3 length is 11 residues. CDR3 DNA: TGTGCCAGCAGCCTAGAACAGCCCCAGCATTTT. This codes for CASSLEQPQHF.

This clone was seen once. The chain couples TRBV7-7 to TRBJ2-3; a possible D gene is TRBD1 (6 bases). The V and J ends lost 2 bases and 1 base respectively, with 10 bases between them. This CDR3 contains 15 residues. From germline, CDR1 is SSHAT and CDR2 FNYEAQ (reference sequence). The CDR3 sequence: CASSLQQGRTDTQYF. The CDR3 DNA reads TGTGCCAGCAGCTTACAACAGGGCCGCACAGATACGCAGTATTTT.

This clone was seen only a few times. J is TRBJ2-7 and V is TRBV6-1; 7 bases are a match to TRBD1. Germline values: CDR1 MNHNS, CDR2 SASEGT. This CDR3 comprises 14 residues. The V segment lost 2 bases and the J segment 7 bases; nucleotides outside the gene matches: 8. CDR3: CASSETLTGVEQYF. For the CDR3, the DNA is TGTGCCAGCAGTGAAACCCTAACAGGGGTTGAGCAGTACTTC.

The genes are TRBV11-2 and TRBJ1-1; tentatively, D is TRBD1 (5 bases). The CDR3 is made up of 14 amino acids. The germline gives CDR1 SGHAT, CDR2 FQNNGV. The germline V and J ends were trimmed by 1 base and 1 base, with 7 bases remaining between them. The CDR3 coding sequence is TGTGCCAGCAGCTTAGGGGGCAGGAACACTGAAGCTTTCTTT. This translates into CASSLGGRNTEAFF.

The gene calls are TRBV4-1 and TRBJ2-7; 12 bases map to TRBD2. This CDR3 contains 16 residues. V gave up 3 bases and J gave up 6 bases; unmatched junction bases: 9. Per germline, CDR1 MGHRA and CDR2 YSYEKL. Here the CDR3 reads CASSQASGRAEIEQYF. For the CDR3, the DNA is TGCGCCAGCAGCCAGGCTAGCGGGAGGGCCGAAATCGAGCAGTACTTC.